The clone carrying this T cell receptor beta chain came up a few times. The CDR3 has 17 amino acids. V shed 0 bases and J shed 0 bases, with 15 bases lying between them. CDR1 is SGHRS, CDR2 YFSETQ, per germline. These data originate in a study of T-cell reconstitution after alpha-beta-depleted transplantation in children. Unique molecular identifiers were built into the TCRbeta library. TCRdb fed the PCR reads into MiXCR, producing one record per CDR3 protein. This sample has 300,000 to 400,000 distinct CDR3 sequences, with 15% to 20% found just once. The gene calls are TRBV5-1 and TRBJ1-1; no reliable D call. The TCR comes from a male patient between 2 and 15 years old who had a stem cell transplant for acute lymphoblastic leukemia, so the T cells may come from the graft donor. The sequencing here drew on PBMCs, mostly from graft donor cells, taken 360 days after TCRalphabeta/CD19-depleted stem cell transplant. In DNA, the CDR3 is TGCGCCAGCAGCTTGGCCGGGTGGGTCGGAATGAACACTGAAGCTTTCTTT. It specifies CASSLAGWVGMNTEAFF. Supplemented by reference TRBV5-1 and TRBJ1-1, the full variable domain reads KAGVTQTPRYLIKTRGQQVTLSCSPISGHRSVSWYQQTPGQGLQFLFEYFSETQRNKGNFPGRFSGRQFSNSRSEMNVSTLELGDSALYLCASSLAGWVGMNTEAFFGQGTRLTVV.